A single sample is the source of the 2 T cell receptor beta chains below, sequenced in a study of read filtering for tumor transcriptome and immune sequencing. From about 400 ng of RNA, a library with molecular barcoded alpha/delta and beta/gamma adaptors was made. One entry per CDR3 protein, called by TCRdb with MiXCR from the reads. Among about 58,000 distinct CDR3 sequences, roughly an eighth were seen once, and the ten largest hold roughly 17%. Material for sequencing was a population of CD138-negative cells sorted from bone marrow. These receptors all stem from a donor aged 40 or older with multiple myeloma.

The chain has TRBV30 and TRBJ1-1; tentatively, D is TRBD1 (5 bases). The V end was cut by 4 bases, the J end by 10 bases, with 13 bases between. Per the germline V gene, CDR1 is GTSNPN and CDR2 is SVGIG (reference sequence). The CDR3 sequence is 11 residues long. For the CDR3, the DNA is TGTGCCTGGAAGGCAGGGTCTGGAGCTTTCTTT. Encoded protein: CAWKAGSGAFF.

This clonotype was seen more than once but under ten times. Just one base apart from a much larger clone, this may be a read error. The chain recombines TRBV20-1 with TRBJ2-2, with a weak D call TRBD1 (5 bases). From germline, CDR1 is DFQATT and CDR2 SNEGSKA (reference sequence). CDR3 length: 14 amino acids. V was cut by 5 bases and J by 5 bases, with 15 bases left in between. CDR3 protein: CSARLGRGTGELFF. CDR3 nucleotides: TGCAGTGCTCGTTTGGGAAGGGGAACCGGGGAGCTGTTTTTT.